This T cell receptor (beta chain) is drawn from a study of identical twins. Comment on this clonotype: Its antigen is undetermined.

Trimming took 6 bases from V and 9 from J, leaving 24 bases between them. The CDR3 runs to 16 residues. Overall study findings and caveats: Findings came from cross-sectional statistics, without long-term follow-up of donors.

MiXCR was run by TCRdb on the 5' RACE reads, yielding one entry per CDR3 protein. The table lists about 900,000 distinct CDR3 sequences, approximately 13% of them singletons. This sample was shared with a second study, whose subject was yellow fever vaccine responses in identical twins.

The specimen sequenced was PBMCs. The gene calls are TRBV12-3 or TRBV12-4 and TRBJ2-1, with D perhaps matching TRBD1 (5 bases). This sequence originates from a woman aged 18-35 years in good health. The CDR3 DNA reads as TGTGCCAGCAGAGATAATGTTGTGGGTGCAGGGTCTGAGCAGTTCTTC. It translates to CASRDNVVGAGSEQFF.